This T cell receptor beta chain derives from a study of blood T cell repertoires in COVID-19. The wider study: Donors in the United States, Italy and Spain gave samples during acute or convalescent COVID-19.

The J segment lost 4 bases and the V segment lost 3 bases, leaving 4 bases of the junction unmatched. The CDR3 has 15 residues. Germline-derived CDR1 and CDR2 are KGHDR and SFDVKD. TCRdb keeps only in-frame clones here, not all; method: immunoSEQ multiplex PCR. The profile shows 200,000 to 250,000 clones, about 86% of them singletons. The receptor was isolated from a woman between 40 and 55 years old with acute COVID-19. Material for sequencing was PBMCs or T cells enriched from blood (not recorded which). The chain couples TRBV24-1 to TRBJ2-7, with 11 bases that match TRBD1. The CDR3 DNA reads TGTGCCACCAGTGATGCCGGGACAGGGGGGTACGAGCAGTACTTC. Translated: CATSDAGTGGYEQYF.